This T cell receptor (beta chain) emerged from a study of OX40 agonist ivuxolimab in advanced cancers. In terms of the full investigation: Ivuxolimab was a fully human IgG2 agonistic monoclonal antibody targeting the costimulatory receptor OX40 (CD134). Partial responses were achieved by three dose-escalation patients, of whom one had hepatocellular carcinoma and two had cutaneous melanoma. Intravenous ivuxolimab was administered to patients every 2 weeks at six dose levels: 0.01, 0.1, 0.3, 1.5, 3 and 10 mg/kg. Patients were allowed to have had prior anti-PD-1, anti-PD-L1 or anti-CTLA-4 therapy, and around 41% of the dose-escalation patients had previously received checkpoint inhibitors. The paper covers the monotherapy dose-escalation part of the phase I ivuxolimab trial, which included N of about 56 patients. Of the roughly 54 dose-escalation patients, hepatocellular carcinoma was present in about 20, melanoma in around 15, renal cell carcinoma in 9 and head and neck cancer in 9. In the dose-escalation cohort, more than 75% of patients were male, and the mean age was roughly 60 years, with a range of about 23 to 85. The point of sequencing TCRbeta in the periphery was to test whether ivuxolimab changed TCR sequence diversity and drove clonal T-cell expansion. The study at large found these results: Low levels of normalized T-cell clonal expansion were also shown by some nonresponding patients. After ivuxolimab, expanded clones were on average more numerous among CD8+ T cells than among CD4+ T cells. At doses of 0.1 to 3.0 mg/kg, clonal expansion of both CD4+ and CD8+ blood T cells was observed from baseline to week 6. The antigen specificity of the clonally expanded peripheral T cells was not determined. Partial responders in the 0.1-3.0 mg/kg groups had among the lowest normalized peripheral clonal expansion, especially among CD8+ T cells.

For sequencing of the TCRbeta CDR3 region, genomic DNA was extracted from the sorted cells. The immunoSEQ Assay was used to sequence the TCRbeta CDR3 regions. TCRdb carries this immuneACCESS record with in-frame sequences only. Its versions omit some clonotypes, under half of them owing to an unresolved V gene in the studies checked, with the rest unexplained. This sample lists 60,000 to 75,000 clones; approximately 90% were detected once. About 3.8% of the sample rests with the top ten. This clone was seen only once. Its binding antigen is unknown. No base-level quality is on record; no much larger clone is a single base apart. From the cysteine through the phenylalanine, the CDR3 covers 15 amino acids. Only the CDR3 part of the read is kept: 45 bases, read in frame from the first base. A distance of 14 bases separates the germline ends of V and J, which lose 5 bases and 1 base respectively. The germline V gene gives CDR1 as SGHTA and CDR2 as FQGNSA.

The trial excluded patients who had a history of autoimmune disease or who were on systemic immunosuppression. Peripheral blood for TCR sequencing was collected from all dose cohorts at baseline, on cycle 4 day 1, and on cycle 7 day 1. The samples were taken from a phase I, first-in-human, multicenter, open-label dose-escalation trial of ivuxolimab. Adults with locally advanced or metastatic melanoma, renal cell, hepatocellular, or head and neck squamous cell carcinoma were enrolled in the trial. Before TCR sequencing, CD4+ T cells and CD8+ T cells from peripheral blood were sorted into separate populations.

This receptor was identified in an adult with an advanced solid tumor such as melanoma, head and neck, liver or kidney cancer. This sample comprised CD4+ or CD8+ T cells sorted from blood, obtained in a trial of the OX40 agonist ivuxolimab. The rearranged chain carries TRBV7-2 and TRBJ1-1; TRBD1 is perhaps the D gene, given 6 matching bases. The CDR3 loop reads CASSPGGHPNTEAFF. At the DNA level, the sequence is TGTGCCAGCAGCCCTGGGGGACATCCGAACACTGAAGCTTTCTTT.